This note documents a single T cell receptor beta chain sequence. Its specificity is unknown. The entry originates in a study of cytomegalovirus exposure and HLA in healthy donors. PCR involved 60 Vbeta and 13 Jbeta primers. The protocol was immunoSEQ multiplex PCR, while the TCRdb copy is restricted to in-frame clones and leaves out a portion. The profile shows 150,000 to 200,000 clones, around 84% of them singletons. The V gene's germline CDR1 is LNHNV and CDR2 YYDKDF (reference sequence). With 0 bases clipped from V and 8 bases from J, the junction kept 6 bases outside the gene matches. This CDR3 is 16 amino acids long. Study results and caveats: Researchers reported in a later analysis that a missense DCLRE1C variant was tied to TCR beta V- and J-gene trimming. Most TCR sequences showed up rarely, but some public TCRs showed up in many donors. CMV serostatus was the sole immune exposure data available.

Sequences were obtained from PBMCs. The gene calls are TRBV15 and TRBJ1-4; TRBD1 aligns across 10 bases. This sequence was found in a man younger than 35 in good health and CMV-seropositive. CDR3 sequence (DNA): TGTGCCACCAGCAGAGATCGGGGACAGGGGTGGGAAAAACTGTTTTTT. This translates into CATSRDRGQGWEKLFF.